A single sample gave rise to the 14 T cell receptor beta chains below, sequenced in a study of Ad26.COV2.S vaccination and SARS-CoV-2 variants. Repertoires were generated with immunoSEQ multiplex PCR, while TCRdb's copy carries only in-frame clones and drops some. The sample contains 150,000 to 200,000 clones, roughly 89% of which appear only once. This sample comprised peripheral blood, obtained after recovery from COVID-19. Receptor source: a human donor who had recovered from COVID-19.

The J gene is TRBJ2-1, the V gene TRBV3-1 (or the pseudogene TRBV3-2); 9 nucleotides line up with TRBD2. Germline CDR1 reads LGHDT; CDR2 reads YNNKEL (reference sequence). The trim removed 0 bases at V and 14 bases at J, leaving 5 bases unmatched. The CDR3 runs to 13 residues. CDR3 nucleotide sequence: TGTGCCAGCAGCCAAGATTGGGGGACTAGCAAGTTCTTC. Residues: CASSQDWGTSKFF.

Written as DNA, the CDR3 is TGTGCCAGTAAGGGATACTTCGGGACAGAGAAACCTGAAGCTTTCTTT. Amino acid sequence: CASKGYFGTEKPEAFF. This chain links TRBV19 with TRBJ1-1; TRBD1 aligns across 7 bases. V lost 7 bases, J lost 6 bases, and 17 bases stayed unmatched. The CDR3 runs to 16 residues. From germline, CDR1 is LNHDA and CDR2 SQIVND (reference sequence).

CDR3 region: CASSPGTEGVTEAFF. In DNA form, the CDR3 reads TGCGCCAGCAGCCCGGGGACCGAAGGGGTAACTGAAGCTTTCTTT. V usage is TRBV5-1 and J usage is TRBJ1-1; possibly TRBD1 for D (5 bases). The CDR3 loop spans 15 amino acids. The germline V and J ends were trimmed by 4 bases and 5 bases, with 18 bases remaining between them. CDR1 is SGHRS, CDR2 YFSETQ, per germline.

This sequence joins TRBV7-3 and TRBJ2-3; 7 bases are shared with TRBD1. In germline, CDR1 is SGHTA, CDR2 FQGTGA. Losses at the gene ends were 5 bases for V and 5 bases for J; bases not matched to a gene: 4. This CDR3 is built from 13 residues. CDR3 in DNA: TGTGCCAGCAGCCCCGGGACAGTAGATACGCAGTATTTT. This codes for CASSPGTVDTQYF.

The chain carries TRBV6-7 and TRBJ2-2; D gene uncertain. TRBV6-7 is an open reading frame whose function is uncertain. V dropped 0 bases and J dropped 5 bases, with 7 bases sitting between them. CDR3 length equals 14 residues. The DNA for the CDR3 is TGTGCCAGCAGTTACTCGACTCCGACCGGGGAGCTGTTTTTT. Its protein is CASSYSTPTGELFF.

CDR3 sequence: CASTESSGSSYEQYF. The CDR3 nucleotides are TGTGCCAGCACGGAATCGAGCGGGAGCTCCTACGAGCAGTACTTC. The chain couples TRBV2 to TRBJ2-7, with 8 bases that match TRBD2. Per germline, CDR1 SNHLY and CDR2 FYNNEI. V gave up 7 bases and J gave up 0 bases; unmatched junction bases: 8. The CDR3 consists of 15 residues.

The chain carries TRBV15 and TRBJ2-3, with unresolved D. The V gene lost 4 bases and the J gene lost 6 bases, with 14 bases spanning the gap. CDR1 and CDR2 (germline): LNHNV, YYDKDF (reference sequence). The CDR3 spans 14 residues. The CDR3 loop is CATSKQFVQDTQYF. DNA for the CDR3: TGTGCCACCAGCAAACAATTCGTCCAGGATACGCAGTATTTT. The entire variable domain, with the rest obtained from reference TRBV15 and TRBJ2-3, is as follows: DAMVIQNPRYQVTQFGKPVTLSCSQTLNHNVMYWYQQKSSQAPKLLFHYYDKDFNNEADTPDNFQSRRPNTSFCFLDIRSPGLGDTAMYLCATSKQFVQDTQYFGPGTRLTVL.

This clone came up once. The CDR3 region has the DNA TGTGCCAGCAGTGGCCTTTTCCAGCGGGGCACAGATACGCAGTATTTT. Residues: CASSGLFQRGTDTQYF. This chain links TRBV6-1 with TRBJ2-3, with TRBD2 as a possible D gene (6 bases). The V end lost 4 bases, the J end lost 1 base, and 15 bases lay between the germline ends. This CDR3 has 16 residues. Germline V gives CDR1 MNHNS, CDR2 SASEGT.

The chain recombines TRBV27 with TRBJ2-3, with 9 bases matching TRBD1. This CDR3 is built from 16 residues. Trimming took 6 bases from V and 4 from J; bases not matched to a gene: 11. CDR1 and CDR2 from the germline V gene are MNHEY and SMNVEV (reference sequence). Written as DNA, the CDR3 is TGTGCCAGCAGGTTCATGGGACAGGGCCTCGCAGATACGCAGTATTTT. It encodes CASRFMGQGLADTQYF.

This chain joins TRBV6-1 and TRBJ2-7; 7 bases line up with TRBD2. Germline V gene data show CDR1 as MNHNS and CDR2 as SASEGT. This CDR3 is 18 amino acids long. J was trimmed by 1 base and V by 2 bases; bases with no gene match: 14. As DNA, the CDR3 is TGTGCCAGCAGTGAAATGGATGGGAGCCTAGCGGTTTCCTACGAGCAGTACTTC. As protein: CASSEMDGSLAVSYEQYF.

The rearrangement uses TRBV9 and TRBJ2-3; the match to TRBD2 covers 7 bases. V dropped 4 bases and J dropped 0; count of bases not matched to a gene: 5. From germline, CDR1 is SGDLS and CDR2 YYNGEE. The CDR3 contains 15 residues. The CDR3, as DNA: TGTGCCAGCAGCCTTTCGGGGGGTAGCACAGATACGCAGTATTTT. Translating gives CASSLSGGSTDTQYF.

The chain is built from TRBV6-5 and TRBJ2-7; TRBD2 agrees at 14 bases. Per germline, CDR1 MNHEY and CDR2 SVGAGI. The CDR3 is made up of 16 amino acids. After removal of 4 bases from V and 5 bases from J, the junction contained 7 bases not matched to a gene. CDR3 amino acids: CASSFRTSGRSDEQYF. The CDR3 DNA reads TGTGCCAGCAGTTTCCGGACTAGCGGGAGGTCCGACGAGCAGTACTTC.

The DNA of the CDR3 is TGTGCCAGCAGTGAAGCAGGGGCGGCTGAAGCTTTCTTT. Translation gives CASSEAGAAEAFF. The rearrangement joins TRBV6-1 to TRBJ1-1; a weak D match, TRBD1 (5 bases). There are 13 residues in the CDR3. Germline V lookup: CDR1 MNHNS, CDR2 SASEGT. Trimming removed 0 bases from V and 6 bases from J, with 8 bases in between.

The chain is built from TRBV11-2 and TRBJ2-3; no definite D call. Trimming took off 0 bases at V and 5 bases at J, with 12 bases between the two ends. Germline loops: CDR1 SGHAT, CDR2 FQNNGV. CDR3 length: 15 residues. The CDR3 coding sequence is TGTGCCAGCAGCTTAGAGGCCCTTCCGTTAGATACGCAGTATTTT. This translates into CASSLEALPLDTQYF.